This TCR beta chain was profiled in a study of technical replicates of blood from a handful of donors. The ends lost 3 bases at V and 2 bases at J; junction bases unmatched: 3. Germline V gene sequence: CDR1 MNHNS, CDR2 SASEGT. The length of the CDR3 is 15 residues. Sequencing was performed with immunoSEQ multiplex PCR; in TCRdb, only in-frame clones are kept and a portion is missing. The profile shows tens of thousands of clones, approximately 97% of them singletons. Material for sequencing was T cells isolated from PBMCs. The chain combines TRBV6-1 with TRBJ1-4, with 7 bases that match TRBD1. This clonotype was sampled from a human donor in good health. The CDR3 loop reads CASSETGFTNEKLFF. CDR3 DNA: TGTGCCAGCAGTGAGACAGGGTTCACTAATGAAAAACTGTTTTTT.